This TCR beta chain was sequenced in a study of T cells in Graves' hyperthyroidism and ophthalmopathy. Study-wide results and caveats: Blood samples included most of the expanded thyroid clonotypes exceeding 0.001. Ophthalmopathy onset followed model prediction by a median about 6.5 months.

CDR3 length equals 14 residues. The germline V and J ends were trimmed by 3 bases and 11 bases, with 22 bases remaining between them. Germline V gives CDR1 DFQATT, CDR2 SNEGSKA (reference sequence). A word on this clonotype: Antigen unknown. This sequence may be a read error, since a much larger clone differs from it by one base.

Amplified TCR beta CDR3 regions came from RNA transcripts. When the TCR CDR3 underwent first-round RT-PCR, the HTBI primer set was used. TCRdb re-called the multiplex PCR reads through MiXCR, storing one row per CDR3 protein. This sample carries over 500,000 distinct CDR3 sequences, about 46% of them seen once, and the ten largest clones take about two fifths. This chain uses TRBV20-1 with TRBJ2-5; the D gene is possibly TRBD2 (5 bases). This sequence originates from an adult woman with Graves' disease, either hyperthyroidism or ophthalmopathy (not recorded which). Sequencing was carried out using peripheral blood or thyroid tissue (not recorded which). The CDR3 here is CSASRANAPWEQYF. The CDR3 region has the DNA TGCAGTGCTAGTAGGGCTAACGCCCCTTGGGAGCAGTACTTC.